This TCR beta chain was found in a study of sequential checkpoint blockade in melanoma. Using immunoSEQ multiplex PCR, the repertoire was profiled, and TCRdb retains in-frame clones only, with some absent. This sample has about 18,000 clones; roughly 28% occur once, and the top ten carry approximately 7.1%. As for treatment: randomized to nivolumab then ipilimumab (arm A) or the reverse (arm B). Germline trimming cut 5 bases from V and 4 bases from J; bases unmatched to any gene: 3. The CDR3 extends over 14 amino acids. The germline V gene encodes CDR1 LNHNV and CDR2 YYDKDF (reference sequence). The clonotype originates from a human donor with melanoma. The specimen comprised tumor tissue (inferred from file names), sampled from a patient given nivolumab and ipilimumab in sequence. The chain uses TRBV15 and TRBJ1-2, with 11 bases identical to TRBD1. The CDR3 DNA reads TGTGCCACCAGCCCGGGACAGGGGGTCTATGGCTACACCTTC. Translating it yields CATSPGQGVYGYTF.